The 11 T cell receptor beta chains below all came from one sample that was sequenced in a study of blood T cell repertoires in COVID-19. Here immunoSEQ multiplex PCR was the method, and the copy in TCRdb shows in-frame clones only, minus some. The sample carries some 100,000 clones, around 87% recorded once. Sequences were obtained from peripheral blood. The receptor set was obtained from a human donor in a cohort sampled during active COVID-19.

The genes are TRBV6-6 and TRBJ2-2; perhaps TRBD1 as D (6 bases). The germline V gene has CDR1 MNHNY and CDR2 SVGAGI (reference sequence). This CDR3 spans 15 amino acids. V lost 5 bases to trimming and J lost 4 bases, with 14 bases between them. The CDR3 is CASSRDTPRTGELFF. The CDR3 DNA reads as TGTGCCAGCAGTAGGGACACCCCGCGCACCGGGGAGCTGTTTTTT.

The chain combines TRBV5-1 with TRBJ2-2, with D hard to call. Trimming stripped 0 bases from V and 2 bases from J, with 8 bases between. This CDR3 contains 15 residues. Germline V CDR1 and CDR2: SGHRS, YFSETQ. The CDR3 loop is CASSLEQTNTGELFF. The CDR3 region has the DNA TGCGCCAGCAGCTTGGAACAGACCAACACCGGGGAGCTGTTTTTT.

The chain joins TRBV24-1 to TRBJ2-5; D is possibly TRBD1 (5 bases). CDR3 length equals 15 residues. Per the germline V gene, CDR1 is KGHDR and CDR2 is SFDVKD. V was pared by 2 bases and J by 5 bases, with 14 bases between. The DNA of the CDR3 is TGTGCCACCAGTGATTCAAAGGGGCTCGTGGAGACCCAGTACTTC. Translated: CATSDSKGLVETQYF.

The genes are TRBV3-1 (or the pseudogene TRBV3-2) and TRBJ1-5; maybe TRBD1 (5 bases). The CDR3 consists of 16 residues. V lost 2 bases and J lost 7, with 18 bases in between. Germline CDR1 and CDR2: LGHDT and YNNKEL (reference sequence). This CDR3 reads CASSQICGGGRQPQHF. The DNA of the CDR3 is TGTGCCAGCAGCCAAATCTGTGGCGGGGGTCGGCAGCCCCAGCATTTT.

The chain combines TRBV30 with TRBJ1-4; no reliable D call. This CDR3 region has 12 residues. Germline-derived CDR1 and CDR2 are GTSNPN and SVGIG (reference sequence). Between the trimmed V and J ends, which lost 2 bases and 8 bases, there was a span of 9 bases. The CDR3 region is CAWSSPFEKLFF. CDR3 DNA sequence: TGTGCCTGGAGTTCCCCGTTCGAAAAACTGTTTTTT.

This chain joins TRBV2 and TRBJ1-5; maybe TRBD1 (5 bases). The CDR3 is made up of 13 amino acids. The V and J ends lost 4 bases and 7 bases respectively, with 11 bases between them. Germline values: CDR1 SNHLY, CDR2 FYNNEI. As DNA, the CDR3 is TGTGCCAGCAGTGCGGACATTTGGCAGCCCCAGCATTTT. Translation: CASSADIWQPQHF.

The V gene is TRBV13, the J gene TRBJ1-3, with 7 bases that match TRBD1. The CDR3 runs to 17 residues. Germline CDR1 PRHDT, CDR2 FYEKMQ (reference sequence). V lost 5 bases, J lost 3 bases, and 13 bases stayed unmatched. The CDR3 bases are TGTGCCAGCAGCGCCCAGGGGGAACTGGGGTTTGGAAACACCATATATTTT. It yields the protein CASSAQGELGFGNTIYF. Variable domain in full (rest from reference TRBV13 and TRBJ1-3): AAGVIQSPRHLIKEKRETATLKCYPIPRHDTVYWYQQGPGQDPQFLISFYEKMQSDKGSIPDRFSAQQFSDYHSELNMSSLELGDSALYFCASSAQGELGFGNTIYFGEGSWLTVV.

This chain's CDR3 is CAWSPRQGMGTNEKLFF. The CDR3 nucleotides read TGTGCCTGGAGCCCTAGACAGGGGATGGGTACTAATGAAAAACTGTTTTTT. V and J are TRBV30 and TRBJ1-4; 8 nucleotides agree with TRBD1. This CDR3 spans 17 amino acids. With 3 bases clipped from V and 2 bases from J, the junction kept 11 bases outside the gene matches. The germline V gene encodes CDR1 GTSNPN and CDR2 SVGIG (reference sequence).

This clone was seen just once. The V call is TRBV28, the J call TRBJ1-5, with a possible D match to TRBD1 (5 bases). Germline V gene lookup returns CDR1 MDHEN and CDR2 SYDVKM. V was pared by 5 bases and J by 10 bases, with 18 bases between. The CDR3 extends over 14 amino acids. CDR3 sequence (DNA): TGTGCCAGCAGTCTGCGACAGACGGTAACTCCCCAGCATTTT. The encoded protein is CASSLRQTVTPQHF. Drawing the rest from reference TRBV28 and TRBJ1-5, the complete variable domain is DVKVTQSSRYLVKRTGEKVFLECVQDMDHENMFWYRQDPGLGLRLIYFSYDVKMKEKGDIPEGYSVSREKKERFSLILESASTNQTSMYLCASSLRQTVTPQHFGDGTRLSIL.

The chain joins TRBV5-4 to TRBJ2-1, with no clear D. This CDR3 contains 13 residues. Per the germline V gene, CDR1 is SGHNT and CDR2 is YYREEE (reference sequence). V lost 4 bases to trimming and J lost 8 bases, with 13 bases between them. CDR3 protein: CASSVTFSDEQFF. The CDR3 nucleotides read TGTGCCAGCAGCGTGACATTTTCGGATGAGCAGTTCTTC.

This chain connects TRBV11-1 to TRBJ2-7; 8 positions match TRBD1. V was clipped by 3 bases and J by 7 bases; unmatched bases: 8. Germline CDR1 and CDR2: SGHAT and FQDESV (reference sequence). This CDR3 region has 14 residues. The DNA of the CDR3 is TGTGCCAGCAGCTTGGGACAGGTCGTCCCAGAGCAGTACTTC. Amino acid sequence: CASSLGQVVPEQYF.